Sequencing of this T cell receptor beta chain was carried out in a study of brain T cells in children with intractable seizures. This clone has only a few counts. The target antigen is unknown. Here immunoSEQ multiplex PCR was the method, and the copy in TCRdb shows in-frame clones only, minus some. The sample holds around 8,000 clones; around 70% are singletons and the top ten take approximately 9%. The sequenced cases were selected for having the highest brain T cell transcript signatures. At least one anti-epileptic drug was given before surgery. Study-wide results and caveats: Clones missing pre-surgery may reflect undersampling of that blood sample. Known viral epitope-specific CDR3s closely matched each case's top public brain CDR3. Only CDR3 sequence similarity suggested viral specificity, without known HCMV serostatus.

This CDR3 comprises 16 residues. J lost 0 bases, V lost 6 bases, and 11 bases had no gene match. In germline, CDR1 is SNHLY, CDR2 FYNNEI. The receptor's source is a boy younger than two with tuberous sclerosis and intractable seizures. This sequence joins TRBV2 and TRBJ2-7, with 7 bases that match TRBD2. This sample comprised resected brain tissue, obtained at surgery. CDR3 in amino acids: CASRGPRSGVSYEQYF. CDR3 bases: TGTGCCAGCAGGGGACCCCGAAGCGGGGTCTCCTACGAGCAGTACTTC.